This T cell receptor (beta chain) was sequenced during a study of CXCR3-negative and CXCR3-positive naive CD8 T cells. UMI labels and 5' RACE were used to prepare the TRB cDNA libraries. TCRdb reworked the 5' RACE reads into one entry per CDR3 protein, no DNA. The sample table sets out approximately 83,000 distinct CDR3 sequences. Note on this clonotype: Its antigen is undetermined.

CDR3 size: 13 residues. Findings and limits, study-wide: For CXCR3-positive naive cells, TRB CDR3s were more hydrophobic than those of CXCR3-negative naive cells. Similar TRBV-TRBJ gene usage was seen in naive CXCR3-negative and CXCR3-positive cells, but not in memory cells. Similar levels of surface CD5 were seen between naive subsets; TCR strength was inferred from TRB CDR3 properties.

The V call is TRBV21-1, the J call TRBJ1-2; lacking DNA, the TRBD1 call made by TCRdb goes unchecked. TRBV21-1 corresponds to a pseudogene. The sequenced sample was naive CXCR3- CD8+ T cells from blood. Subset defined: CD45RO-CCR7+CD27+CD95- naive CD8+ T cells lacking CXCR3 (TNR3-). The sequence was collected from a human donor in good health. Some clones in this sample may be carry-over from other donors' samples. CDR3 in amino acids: CASSKEPDFPHSF.